These 29 T cell receptor beta chains were sequenced from one sample in a study of technical replicates of blood from a handful of donors. Sequenced by immunoSEQ multiplex PCR; TCRdb stores in-frame clones only, minus some. This sample has approximately 50,000 clones, with roughly 86% found just once. Sequencing was performed on PBMCs. The receptor set was obtained from a human donor in good health. Some clones in this sample may be carry-over from other donors' samples.

As regards this clone: Mismatch with germline at one junction end may stem from a read error. This sequence joins TRBV18 and TRBJ2-2; 12 nucleotides agree with TRBD2. From germline, CDR1 is KGHSH and CDR2 LQKENI. The CDR3 is 16 residues long. The CDR3 region is CASSPRTSGNAGELFF. Written as DNA, the CDR3 is TGTGCCAGCTCACCGCGGACTAGCGGGAACGCCGGGGAGCTGTTTTTT.

This clone has a handful of counts. This chain links TRBV6-1 with TRBJ1-2; 10 nucleotides agree with TRBD1. Per germline, CDR1 MNHNS and CDR2 SASEGT. Losses at the gene ends were 5 bases for V and 8 bases for J; bases not matched to a gene: 5. The length of the CDR3 is 13 residues. The CDR3 region is CASSPQTGGGYTF. The CDR3 DNA reads TGTGCCAGCAGTCCGCAGACAGGGGGCGGCTACACCTTC.

The chain uses TRBV7-2 and TRBJ2-1, with 8 bases lining up with TRBD2. CDR1 SGHTA and CDR2 FQGNSA come from the germline V gene. J gave up 9 bases and V 1 base, and 11 bases lay outside the gene matches. The CDR3 extends over 16 amino acids. The CDR3 loop is CASSLGVGRALGEQFF. The CDR3 DNA follows: TGTGCCAGCAGCTTAGGGGTCGGGAGGGCGTTGGGTGAGCAGTTCTTC.

This clone was seen once. The chain recombines TRBV18 with TRBJ2-1; TRBD2 matches at 8 bases. Germline assignment: CDR1 KGHSH and CDR2 LQKENI. Trimming removed 5 bases from V and 1 base from J; junction bases left unmatched: 7. There are 16 residues in the CDR3. Written as DNA, the CDR3 is TGTGCCAGCTCATATGTGGCGGGAGGATCCTACAATGAGCAGTTCTTC. Its translation: CASSYVAGGSYNEQFF.

This clone was counted only a few times. The chain couples TRBV2 to TRBJ2-7; D possibly corresponds to TRBD2 (5 bases). The CDR3 loop spans 14 amino acids. Germline assignment: CDR1 SNHLY and CDR2 FYNNEI. Trimming took off 7 bases at V and 3 bases at J, with 16 bases between the two ends. This CDR3 is CASTRASQLYEQYF. The CDR3 bases are TGTGCCAGCACCCGGGCTAGCCAACTCTACGAGCAGTACTTC. Full variable domain (missing parts from reference TRBV2 and TRBJ2-7): EPEVTQTPSHQVTQMGQEVILRCVPISNHLYFYWYRQILGQKVEFLVSFYNNEISEKSEIFDDQFSVERPDGSNFTLKIRSTKLEDSAMYFCASTRASQLYEQYFGPGTRLTVT.

V usage is TRBV6-6 and J usage is TRBJ2-7, with 8 positions matching TRBD1. This CDR3 spans 13 amino acids. Per the germline V gene, CDR1 is MNHNY and CDR2 is SVGAGI (reference sequence). V trimming: 8 bases; J trimming: 4 bases; junction bases outside the gene matches: 7. The CDR3 is CASGQGALYEQYF. Written as DNA, the CDR3 is TGTGCCAGCGGGCAGGGGGCTTTATACGAGCAGTACTTC.

This chain's CDR3 is CASSTQGHEQFF. Written as DNA, the CDR3 is TGTGCCAGCAGTACACAGGGTCATGAGCAGTTCTTC. The chain employs TRBV28 and TRBJ2-1; weak D call: TRBD1 (6 bases). The CDR3 contains 12 residues. The V gene's germline CDR1 is MDHEN and CDR2 SYDVKM. V lost 5 bases and J 8 bases, leaving 10 bases between the germline ends.

This clone was seen only a few times. This rearrangement joins TRBV30 to TRBJ1-2; 7 bases are shared with TRBD1. The CDR3 runs 13 residues. Germline CDR1 is GTSNPN and CDR2 is SVGIG (reference sequence). With 0 bases clipped from V and 9 bases from J, the junction kept 7 bases outside the gene matches. CDR3 protein: CAWSVQGGLSYTF. CDR3 sequence (DNA): TGTGCCTGGAGTGTTCAGGGGGGTTTGAGCTACACCTTC.

V is TRBV6-1 and J is TRBJ2-7, with TRBD2 matching 8 bases. Germline V lookup: CDR1 MNHNS, CDR2 SASEGT. This CDR3 contains 15 residues. The junction had 7 bases not matched to a gene; V was cut back by 6 bases and J by 0 bases. CDR3 nucleotides: TGTGCCAGCAGGGGTACTAGCGGTAACTCCTACGAGCAGTACTTC. Translated: CASRGTSGNSYEQYF.

The rearrangement joins TRBV29-1 to TRBJ1-4; D unresolved. Germline V gene sequence: CDR1 SQVTM, CDR2 ANQGSEA. The CDR3 sequence is 13 residues long. V shed 3 bases and J shed 8 bases, with 13 bases lying between them. CDR3 nucleotides: TGCAGCGTTGAGGGCCTTAGTGGGGAAAAACTGTTTTTT. It is translated as CSVEGLSGEKLFF.

This chain uses TRBV6-5 with TRBJ2-5; 9 nucleotides agree with TRBD2. Germline loops: CDR1 MNHEY, CDR2 SVGAGI. The CDR3 spans 14 residues. The J segment lost 5 bases and the V segment lost 7 bases, leaving 8 bases of the junction unmatched. CDR3 DNA: TGTGCCAGCATAGCGGGGGAATTTTCGGAGACCCAGTACTTC. It yields the protein CASIAGEFSETQYF.

The chain carries TRBV18 and TRBJ1-3, with D unclear. The CDR3 contains 17 residues. Trimming stripped 3 bases from V and 0 bases from J, with 15 bases between. Germline V CDR1 and CDR2: KGHSH, LQKENI. The CDR3 here is CASSPISPTNSGNTIYF. CDR3 nucleotides: TGTGCCAGCTCACCGATATCACCGACAAACTCTGGAAACACCATATATTTT.

The chain employs TRBV9 and TRBJ2-1; maybe TRBD2 (7 bases). Germline lookup yields CDR1 SGDLS and CDR2 YYNGEE. V was trimmed by 3 bases and J by 10 bases, leaving 14 bases between them. The CDR3 length is 13 residues. The DNA for the CDR3 is TGTGCCAGCAGCGCGTGGGGGGGGCGAGAGCAGTTCTTC. It specifies CASSAWGGREQFF.

This sequence joins TRBV30 and TRBJ2-3, with 13 nucleotides matching TRBD2. V was pared by 3 bases and J by 8 bases, with 8 bases of the junction left unmatched. CDR1 GTSNPN and CDR2 SVGIG come from the germline V gene (reference sequence). CDR3 length equals 15 residues. The CDR3 coding sequence is TGTGCCTGGAGACTACTAGCGGGAGGGCCCGTTACGCAGTATTTT. Residues: CAWRLLAGGPVTQYF.

V gene TRBV7-2 combines with J gene TRBJ2-7; 7 bases are shared with TRBD2. Trimming at V came to 4 bases and at J to 8 bases, leaving 23 bases not matched to a gene. The CDR3 covers 18 residues. The germline CDR1 and CDR2 sequences are SGHTA and FQGNSA. The CDR3 DNA sequence: TGTGCCAGCAGCTCACCCCTCCAAGCGGGGTTGGAGGCAAACCAGCAGTACTTC. Protein: CASSSPLQAGLEANQQYF.

This sequence joins TRBV29-1 and TRBJ2-3; the D gene is possibly TRBD1 (5 bases). Trimming shortened V by 6 bases and J by 2 bases, and 9 bases separated the two germline ends. The CDR3 consists of 12 residues. Looked up from germline, CDR1 is SQVTM and CDR2 is ANQGSEA. CDR3 sequence reads: CSVGPTTDTQYF. In nucleotides, the CDR3 is TGCAGCGTGGGGCCTACCACAGATACGCAGTATTTT.

By sample fraction, this clone is medium-sized. V gene TRBV5-4 combines with J gene TRBJ1-1, with a weak D call TRBD1 (6 bases). CDR1 is SGHNT, CDR2 YYREEE, per germline (reference sequence). The CDR3 loop spans 13 amino acids. Trimming took 3 bases from V and 4 from J, leaving 10 bases between them. The CDR3 loop reads CASSWGGGTEAFF. DNA of the CDR3: TGTGCCAGCAGCTGGGGAGGGGGCACTGAAGCTTTCTTT.

The chain uses TRBV4-3 and TRBJ2-3, with a tentative D call TRBD1 (7 bases). V dropped 0 bases and J dropped 14 bases, with 15 bases sitting between them. The CDR3 sequence is 13 residues long. Germline-derived CDR1 and CDR2 are LGHNA and YSLEER. The CDR3 loop reads CASSQDGGTVRYF. In DNA, the CDR3 is TGCGCCAGCAGCCAAGATGGGGGGACAGTTCGGTATTTT.

This clone was recorded only once. The V call is TRBV7-2, the J call TRBJ2-5; D unclear. Germline CDR1 and CDR2: SGHTA and FQGNSA. The ends were cut back, 3 bases at V and 4 bases at J, with 9 bases in the middle. CDR3 length: 13 amino acids. The CDR3 nucleotides read TGTGCCAGCAGCTTTGGATCAGGAGAGACCCAGTACTTC. This sequence encodes CASSFGSGETQYF.

This chain links TRBV7-3 with TRBJ2-7; D might be TRBD2 (6 bases). Germline V gene lookup returns CDR1 SGHTA and CDR2 FQGTGA. This CDR3 comprises 15 residues. V was cut by 1 base and J by 6 bases, with 16 bases left in between. CDR3 DNA: TGTGCCAGCAGCTTAATACCGGCGGGATTAGGCGAGCAGTACTTC. This translates into CASSLIPAGLGEQYF.

The gene calls are TRBV5-1 and TRBJ2-7; TRBD2 agrees at 12 bases. The CDR3 loop spans 15 amino acids. Germline V gene sequence: CDR1 SGHRS, CDR2 YFSETQ. V shed 4 bases, J shed 2 bases, and the junction held 4 bases outside the gene matches. The CDR3 protein is CASSRGLAGTYEQYF. The CDR3 DNA follows: TGCGCCAGCAGCAGAGGACTAGCGGGAACCTACGAGCAGTACTTC.

The chain recombines TRBV6-1 with TRBJ1-2, with 7 bases aligning to TRBD1. CDR1 is MNHNS, CDR2 SASEGT, per germline. V lost 4 bases to trimming and J lost 3 bases; unmatched junction nucleotides: 5. The CDR3 has 14 amino acids. The CDR3 is CASSGKGGHYGYTF. The CDR3 region has the DNA TGTGCCAGCAGTGGGAAAGGGGGCCACTATGGCTACACCTTC.

The rearrangement uses TRBV7-9 and TRBJ1-4; D gene uncertain. CDR1 is SEHNR, CDR2 FQNEAQ, per germline (reference sequence). The CDR3 sequence is 11 residues long. With 11 bases removed from V and 8 bases from J, the gap between germline ends came to 12 bases. This CDR3 reads CALSLKEKLFF. The CDR3 DNA reads TGTGCCCTAAGCCTAAAAGAAAAACTGTTTTTT. Using reference TRBV7-9 and TRBJ1-4 for the parts outside the CDR3, the full variable domain is DTGVSQNPRHKITKRGQNVTFRCDPISEHNRLYWYRQTLGQGPEFLTYFQNEAQLEKSRLLSDRFSAERPKGSFSTLEIQRTEQGDSAMYLCALSLKEKLFFGSGTQLSVL.

The chain has TRBV7-6 and TRBJ2-3, with D perhaps TRBD1 (5 bases). Germline V lookup: CDR1 SGHVS, CDR2 FNYEAQ. This CDR3 has 14 residues. Trimming took 10 bases from V and 0 from J, leaving 14 bases between them. For the CDR3, the DNA is TGTGCCACCCAAGTGGGGCCTAGCACAGATACGCAGTATTTT. Translated, it gives CATQVGPSTDTQYF.

The rearrangement joins TRBV7-9 to TRBJ2-3; possibly TRBD1 for D (5 bases). CDR1 and CDR2 (germline): SEHNR, FQNEAQ (reference sequence). The CDR3 length is 13 residues. Trimming shortened V by 6 bases and J by 2 bases, and 9 bases separated the two germline ends. The chain's CDR3 is CASRQTVTDTQYF. The DNA for the CDR3 is TGTGCCAGCAGGCAGACAGTCACAGATACGCAGTATTTT. Filled out from reference TRBV7-9 and TRBJ2-3, the complete variable domain reads DTGVSQNPRHKITKRGQNVTFRCDPISEHNRLYWYRQTLGQGPEFLTYFQNEAQLEKSRLLSDRFSAERPKGSFSTLEIQRTEQGDSAMYLCASRQTVTDTQYFGPGTRLTVL.

The rearrangement links TRBV19 to TRBJ2-7; tentative D call: TRBD1 (6 bases). The CDR3 has 15 residues. Trimming stripped 6 bases from V and 3 bases from J, with 18 bases between. The germline CDR1 and CDR2 sequences are LNHDA and SQIVND (reference sequence). The CDR3 here is CASRNIQGIDYEQYF. CDR3 nucleotides: TGTGCCAGTAGGAATATTCAGGGGATAGACTACGAGCAGTACTTC.

The chain uses TRBV7-9 and TRBJ2-7, with TRBD2 matching 7 bases. Trimming removed 3 bases from V and 7 bases from J; junction bases left unmatched: 3. The CDR3 consists of 12 residues. CDR1 and CDR2 (germline): SEHNR, FQNEAQ (reference sequence). DNA of the CDR3: TGTGCCAGCAGCTTCACTAGCGAGGAGCAGTACTTC. It translates to CASSFTSEEQYF.

The V and J genes are TRBV6-5 and TRBJ2-7, with 10 bases matching TRBD2. The CDR3 extends over 12 amino acids. Losses at the gene ends were 10 bases for V and 2 bases for J; bases not matched to a gene: 2. Germline-derived CDR1 and CDR2 are MNHEY and SVGAGI. Here the CDR3 reads CATSGGTYEQYF. As DNA, the CDR3 is TGTGCCACTAGCGGGGGCACCTACGAGCAGTACTTC.

The V and J genes are TRBV7-3 and TRBJ2-3; maybe TRBD2 (6 bases). The germline gives CDR1 SGHTA, CDR2 FQGTGA. With 0 bases removed from V and 3 bases from J, the gap between germline ends came to 10 bases. This CDR3 region has 15 residues. The CDR3 is CASSLTRERTDTQYF. In DNA, the CDR3 is TGTGCCAGCAGCTTAACCCGGGAGCGGACAGATACGCAGTATTTT.